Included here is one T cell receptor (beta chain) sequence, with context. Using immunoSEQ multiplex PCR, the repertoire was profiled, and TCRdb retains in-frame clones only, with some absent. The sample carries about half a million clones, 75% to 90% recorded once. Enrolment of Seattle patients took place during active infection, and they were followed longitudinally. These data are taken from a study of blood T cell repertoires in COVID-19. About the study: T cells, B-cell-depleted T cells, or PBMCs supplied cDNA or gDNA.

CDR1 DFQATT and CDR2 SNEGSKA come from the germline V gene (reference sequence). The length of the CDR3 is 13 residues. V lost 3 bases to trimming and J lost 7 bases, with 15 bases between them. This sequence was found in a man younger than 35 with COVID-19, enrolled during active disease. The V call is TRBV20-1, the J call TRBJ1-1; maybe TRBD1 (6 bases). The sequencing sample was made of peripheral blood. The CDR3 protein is CSASWQGRDEAFF. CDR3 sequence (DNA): TGCAGTGCTAGTTGGCAGGGGAGAGATGAAGCTTTCTTT.